The clone carrying this TCR beta chain appeared a single time. This entry comes from a study of T cell changes during pregnancy in multiple sclerosis. V gave up 5 bases and J gave up 5 bases; unmatched junction bases: 4. The CDR3 totals 14 residues. Germline CDR1 and CDR2: SEHNR and FQNEAQ (reference sequence). Sequencing was performed with immunoSEQ multiplex PCR; in TCRdb, only in-frame clones are kept and a portion is missing. The sample lists 35,000 to 40,000 clones; around 90% were seen once. This chain links TRBV7-9 with TRBJ2-1; 9 nucleotides line up with TRBD1. This sequence was found in a female donor with multiple sclerosis, enrolled in a pregnancy study. The input for sequencing was CD8+ T cells from peripheral blood mononuclear cells, taken in the third trimester of pregnancy. The CDR3: CASSARDRDNEQFF. Written as DNA, the CDR3 is TGTGCCAGCAGCGCCCGGGACAGGGACAATGAGCAGTTCTTC.